Below are 24 T cell receptor beta chains sequenced from a single sample in a study of T cell responses to AZD1222 COVID-19 vaccine. Sequencing used immunoSEQ multiplex PCR; TCRdb keeps in-frame clones, though not all of them. The table includes roughly 80,000 clones, approximately 85% detected once. Source: peripheral blood, taken on day 0 of MenACWY control vaccination. These receptors were obtained from an adult in good health.

The V gene is TRBV19, the J gene TRBJ2-2, with 9 positions matching TRBD1. Trimming took 7 bases from V and 3 from J; bases not matched to a gene: 3. This CDR3 region has 14 residues. Germline CDR1 LNHDA, CDR2 SQIVND (reference sequence). CDR3 protein: CASIRDRDTGELFF. The CDR3 nucleotides read TGTGCCAGTATCCGGGACAGGGACACCGGGGAGCTGTTTTTT.

This clone came up once. CDR3 amino acids: CASSFPSPGFGKLFF. CDR3 in DNA: TGTGCCAGCAGTTTCCCATCGCCCGGTTTTGGGAAACTGTTTTTT. The V gene is TRBV28, the J gene TRBJ1-4; no definite D call. The V gene's germline CDR1 is MDHEN and CDR2 SYDVKM. V was shortened by 3 bases and J by 11 bases, with 19 bases between the two germline ends. The CDR3 runs 15 residues.

This chain connects TRBV5-1 to TRBJ1-1; D is possibly TRBD1 (6 bases). The CDR3 spans 18 residues. Trimming pared 3 bases from V and 0 bases from J, leaving 21 bases between. Per the germline V gene, CDR1 is SGHRS and CDR2 is YFSETQ. The CDR3 loop reads CASSSTDSPGVMNTEAFF. In DNA, the CDR3 is TGCGCCAGCAGCTCGACGGACAGCCCGGGGGTAATGAACACTGAAGCTTTCTTT.

The rearrangement joins TRBV9 to TRBJ2-1; D is unclear. The V end lost 0 bases, the J end lost 4 bases, and 14 bases lay between the germline ends. The germline gives CDR1 SGDLS, CDR2 YYNGEE. The CDR3 runs to 16 residues. This chain's CDR3 is CASSVDGAAWYNEQFF. The CDR3 nucleotides are TGTGCCAGCAGCGTAGATGGTGCCGCGTGGTACAATGAGCAGTTCTTC.

The chain couples TRBV5-1 to TRBJ2-1, with D perhaps TRBD2 (5 bases). Germline V gene lookup returns CDR1 SGHRS and CDR2 YFSETQ. This CDR3 comprises 15 residues. V lost 4 bases and J lost 0, with 11 bases in between. The CDR3 DNA sequence: TGCGCCAGCAGCCCTGCGGGTTCCTCCTACAATGAGCAGTTCTTC. Amino acids: CASSPAGSSYNEQFF. The full variable domain, rest sourced from reference TRBV5-1 and TRBJ2-1, is KAGVTQTPRYLIKTRGQQVTLSCSPISGHRSVSWYQQTPGQGLQFLFEYFSETQRNKGNFPGRFSGRQFSNSRSEMNVSTLELGDSALYLCASSPAGSSYNEQFFGPGTRLTVL.

The CDR3 reads CASRAGAWDQPQHF. The CDR3, as DNA: TGTGCCAGCAGGGCCGGGGCCTGGGACCAGCCCCAGCATTTT. V and J are TRBV2 and TRBJ1-5, with D perhaps matching TRBD1 (5 bases). Germline V CDR1 and CDR2: SNHLY, FYNNEI. V lost 6 bases, J lost 7 bases, and 16 bases lay in between. The CDR3 is made up of 14 amino acids. Together with reference TRBV2 and TRBJ1-5, the CDR3 gives the full variable domain: EPEVTQTPSHQVTQMGQEVILRCVPISNHLYFYWYRQILGQKVEFLVSFYNNEISEKSEIFDDQFSVERPDGSNFTLKIRSTKLEDSAMYFCASRAGAWDQPQHFGDGTRLSIL.

On this clone itself: At one end, the junction sequence differs from germline, possibly due to a read error. The chain carries TRBV7-7 and TRBJ2-1, with TRBD1 matching 7 bases. Germline loops: CDR1 SSHAT, CDR2 FNYEAQ (reference sequence). The CDR3 sequence is 15 residues long. The CDR3 nucleotides read TGTGCTAGCAGCAGGGACAGCCTATCCTACAATGAGCAGTTCTTC. This gives the protein CASSRDSLSYNEQFF.

The V and J genes are TRBV7-6 and TRBJ2-1; D is perhaps TRBD2 (6 bases). This CDR3 region has 19 residues. Trimming left V 1 base short and J 0 bases short, with 19 bases between. Germline CDR1 SGHVS, CDR2 FNYEAQ. This CDR3 reads CASSLVSILAGSSYNEQFF. The CDR3 DNA is TGTGCCAGCAGCTTAGTTAGTATTTTGGCGGGGAGCTCCTACAATGAGCAGTTCTTC.

The V call is TRBV9, the J call TRBJ2-7; a weak D match, TRBD1 (8 bases). Trimming took off 4 bases at V and 4 bases at J, with 18 bases between the two ends. In germline, CDR1 is SGDLS, CDR2 YYNGEE. The CDR3 loop spans 15 amino acids. The CDR3 DNA follows: TGTGCCAGCAGCCCTGGGAGGGACAGGCCTTACGAGCAGTACTTC. It specifies CASSPGRDRPYEQYF.

This chain joins TRBV6-6 and TRBJ2-3, with 7 positions matching TRBD2. The length of the CDR3 is 15 residues. Germline V gene data show CDR1 as MNHNY and CDR2 as SVGAGI (reference sequence). V shed 6 bases, J shed 2 bases, and the junction held 8 bases outside the gene matches. CDR3 sequence reads: CASRSRGDNTDTQYF. DNA of the CDR3: TGTGCCAGCAGATCTCGGGGGGATAACACAGATACGCAGTATTTT.

V gene TRBV5-4 combines with J gene TRBJ1-1; D possibly corresponds to TRBD1 (6 bases). The CDR3 runs 14 residues. Germline values: CDR1 SGHNT, CDR2 YYREEE (reference sequence). Trimming cost V 4 bases and J 1 base, with 11 bases left between them. CDR3 amino acids: CASSPGAGNTEAFF. Here the CDR3 DNA reads TGTGCCAGCAGCCCGGGGGCAGGGAACACTGAAGCTTTCTTT.

This clone has more than one count but fewer than ten. The genes are TRBV11-3 and TRBJ2-3, with D maybe TRBD2 (5 bases). Germline V gene lookup returns CDR1 SGHNT and CDR2 YENEEA. Trimming shortened V by 6 bases and J by 2 bases, and 15 bases separated the two germline ends. The CDR3 extends over 15 amino acids. The CDR3 is CASSPIALVTDTQYF. The CDR3, as DNA: TGTGCCAGCAGTCCAATTGCACTAGTCACAGATACGCAGTATTTT.

The rearrangement uses TRBV3-1 (or the pseudogene TRBV3-2) and TRBJ1-1; D is unresolved. V was pared by 3 bases and J by 10 bases, with 12 bases between. Per the germline V gene, CDR1 is LGHDT and CDR2 is YNNKEL (reference sequence). This CDR3 has 12 amino acids. CDR3 residues: CASSHTDGGAFF. The CDR3 DNA is TGTGCCAGCAGCCACACGGACGGTGGAGCTTTCTTT.

The chain links TRBV11-2 to TRBJ1-1; maybe TRBD1 (5 bases). Trimming took 0 bases from V and 5 from J, leaving 13 bases between them. CDR1 SGHAT and CDR2 FQNNGV come from the germline V gene. The CDR3 length is 15 residues. The CDR3 sequence: CASSLDPSGATEAFF. Written as DNA, the CDR3 is TGTGCCAGCAGCTTAGATCCATCCGGGGCGACTGAAGCTTTCTTT.

The genes are TRBV29-1 and TRBJ1-2, with unresolved D. Germline CDR1 and CDR2: SQVTM and ANQGSEA. The CDR3 totals 11 residues. Trimming cost V 7 bases and J 7 bases, with 13 bases left between them. The CDR3 bases are TGCAGCGGCCAGGCGGTTGGTGGCTACACCTTC. Translated, it gives CSGQAVGGYTF.

CDR3 bases: TGCGCCAGCAGCCAAGATCTTTCAGCCCGGACGAGCGAGCAGTACTTC. As protein: CASSQDLSARTSEQYF. The chain employs TRBV4-3 and TRBJ2-7; D ambiguous. CDR1 is LGHNA, CDR2 YSLEER, per germline. This CDR3 contains 16 residues. Trimming took 0 bases from V and 6 from J, leaving 18 bases between them.

The V and J genes are TRBV5-4 and TRBJ1-1; no definite D call. The germline V gene encodes CDR1 SGHNT and CDR2 YYREEE (reference sequence). The CDR3 loop spans 16 amino acids. Trimming removed 4 bases at V and 1 base at J, with 17 bases between. The CDR3 DNA follows: TGTGCCAGCAGCCCCTCGAGTGGCACTTCGAACACTGAAGCTTTCTTT. As protein: CASSPSSGTSNTEAFF. The whole variable domain, remainder taken from reference TRBV5-4 and TRBJ1-1, is ETGVTQSPTHLIKTRGQQVTLRCSSQSGHNTVSWYQQALGQGPQFIFQYYREEENGRGNFPPRFSGLQFPNYSSELNVNALELDDSALYLCASSPSSGTSNTEAFFGQGTRLTVV.

This clone appeared a single time. The chain is built from TRBV5-1 and TRBJ2-1, with 8 positions matching TRBD1. This CDR3 region has 15 residues. With 7 bases clipped from V and 6 bases from J, the junction kept 12 bases outside the gene matches. The V gene's germline CDR1 is SGHRS and CDR2 YFSETQ. Here the CDR3 DNA reads TGCGCCAGCTACACCGAACCTACAGGGGGCAATGAGCAGTTCTTC. Its protein is CASYTEPTGGNEQFF.

V and J are TRBV7-2 and TRBJ2-7, with D possibly TRBD2 on 5 matching bases. The germline V gene encodes CDR1 SGHTA and CDR2 FQGNSA. The CDR3 is made up of 13 amino acids. Deletions cut 5 bases from V and 4 bases from J, with 12 bases between. CDR3 loop: CASSPGWLYEQYF. CDR3 nucleotide sequence: TGTGCCAGCAGCCCGGGGTGGTTATACGAGCAGTACTTC.

The J gene is TRBJ1-4, the V gene TRBV7-6, with 7 bases identical to TRBD1. The germline gives CDR1 SGHVS, CDR2 FNYEAQ. This CDR3 has 18 amino acids. J lost 4 bases, V lost 1 base, and 12 bases had no gene match. In nucleotides, the CDR3 is TGTGCCAGCAGCTTAGGACAGGGTGGGGTCCCGGGTAATGAAAAACTGTTTTTT. Protein sequence: CASSLGQGGVPGNEKLFF.

The rearrangement links TRBV2 to TRBJ1-1, with unresolved D. CDR1 is SNHLY and CDR2 is FYNNEI in the germline V gene. This CDR3 contains 15 residues. Trimming shortened V by 5 bases and J by 1 base, and 14 bases separated the two germline ends. CDR3 in DNA: TGTGCCAGCAGTCCCGCTCTTCCAGGGAACACTGAAGCTTTCTTT. Amino acid sequence: CASSPALPGNTEAFF.

V gene TRBV19 combines with J gene TRBJ2-3, with a weak D call TRBD2 (6 bases). Germline loops: CDR1 LNHDA, CDR2 SQIVND (reference sequence). The CDR3 has 14 amino acids. The V gene lost 7 bases and the J gene lost 0 bases, with 11 bases spanning the gap. The CDR3 here is CASKGGISTDTQYF. CDR3 sequence (DNA): TGTGCCAGTAAGGGCGGGATTAGCACAGATACGCAGTATTTT.

V usage is TRBV19 and J usage is TRBJ1-2; D is uncertain. The CDR3 length is 15 residues. The V end lost 6 bases, the J end lost 4 bases, and 18 bases lay between the germline ends. Germline V lookup: CDR1 LNHDA, CDR2 SQIVND (reference sequence). The CDR3 is CASSGSFLSFYGYTF. The CDR3 nucleotides are TGTGCCAGTAGCGGATCCTTTCTTTCTTTCTATGGCTACACCTTC.

The gene calls are TRBV6-2 or TRBV6-3 and TRBJ2-7; TRBD2 matches at 9 bases. V was pared by 6 bases and J by 3 bases, with 12 bases of the junction left unmatched. CDR1 and CDR2 (germline): MNHEY, SVGEGT. The CDR3 consists of 16 residues. The CDR3 bases are TGTGCCAGCAGCCCCTTTCAGGGCGGGGGGGTCTACGAGCAGTACTTC. As protein: CASSPFQGGGVYEQYF.